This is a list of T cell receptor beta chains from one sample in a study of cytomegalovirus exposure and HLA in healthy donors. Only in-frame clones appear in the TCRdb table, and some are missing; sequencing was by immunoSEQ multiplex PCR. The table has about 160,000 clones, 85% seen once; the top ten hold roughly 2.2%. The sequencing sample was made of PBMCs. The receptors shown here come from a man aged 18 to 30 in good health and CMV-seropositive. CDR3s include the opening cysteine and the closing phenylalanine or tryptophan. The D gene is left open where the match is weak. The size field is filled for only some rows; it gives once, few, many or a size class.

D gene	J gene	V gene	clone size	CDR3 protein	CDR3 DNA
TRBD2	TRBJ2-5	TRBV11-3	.	CASSRAGGPETQYF	TGTGCCAGCAGCCGAGCGGGGGGGCCGGAGACCCAGTACTTC
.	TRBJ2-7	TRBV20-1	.	CSADYSWEQYF	TGCAGTGCTGACTACAGCTGGGAGCAGTACTTC
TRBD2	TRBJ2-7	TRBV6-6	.	CASRPEGGQVTYEQYF	TGTGCCAGCAGACCTGAGGGAGGGCAGGTGACCTACGAGCAGTACTTC
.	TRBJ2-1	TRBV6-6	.	CASSLGEAGFF	TGTGCCAGCAGTTTGGGAGAGGCCGGGTTCTTC
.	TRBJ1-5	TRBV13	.	CASSQGGQPQHF	TGTGCCAGCAGTCAGGGAGGTCAGCCCCAGCATTTT
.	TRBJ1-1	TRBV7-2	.	CASSPQMNTEAFF	TGTGCCAGCAGCCCTCAGATGAACACTGAAGCTTTCTTT
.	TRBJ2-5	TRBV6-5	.	CASRGGKETQYF	TGTGCCAGCAGGGGGGGAAAAGAGACCCAGTACTTC
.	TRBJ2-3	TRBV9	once	CASSVGTYTDTQYF	TGTGCCAGCAGCGTCGGGACTTACACAGATACGCAGTATTTT
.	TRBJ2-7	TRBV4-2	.	CASSQDEGEQYF	TGTGCCAGCAGCCAAGATGAGGGCGAGCAGTACTTC
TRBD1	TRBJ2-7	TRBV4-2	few	CASSQPDRGAYEQYF	TGTGCCAGCAGCCAACCGGACAGGGGGGCCTACGAGCAGTACTTC
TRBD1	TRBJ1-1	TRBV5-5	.	CASSLIGGGNTEAFF	TGTGCCAGCAGCTTGATAGGGGGCGGTAACACTGAAGCTTTCTTT
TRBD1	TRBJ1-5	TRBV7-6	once	CASSLGDSEFQPQHF	TGTGCCAGCAGCTTAGGGGACAGTGAATTTCAGCCCCAGCATTTT
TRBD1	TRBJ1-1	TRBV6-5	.	CASTRTGLNTEAFF	TGTGCCAGCACTCGGACAGGATTGAACACTGAAGCTTTCTTT
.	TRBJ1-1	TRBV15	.	CATSRGEAIETFF	TGTGCCACCAGCAGAGGGGAGGCAATCGAAACTTTCTTT
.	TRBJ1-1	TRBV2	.	CASSESGNTEAFF	TGTGCCAGCAGTGAATCAGGGAACACTGAAGCTTTCTTT
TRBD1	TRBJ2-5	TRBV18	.	CASSLVPRTGLEETQYF	TGTGCCAGCTCACTTGTACCCAGGACAGGGTTGGAGGAGACCCAGTACTTC
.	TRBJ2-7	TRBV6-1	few	CASRGGAKYEQYF	TGTGCCAGCAGGGGGGGGGCAAAATACGAGCAGTACTTC
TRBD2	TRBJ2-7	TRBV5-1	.	CASSFAPAGGGLKNEQYF	TGCGCCAGCAGCTTCGCCCCCGCGGGCGGGGGTCTGAAGAACGAGCAGTACTTC
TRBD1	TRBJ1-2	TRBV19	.	CASSVQGAGYGYTF	TGTGCCAGTAGTGTGCAGGGGGCAGGCTATGGCTACACCTTC
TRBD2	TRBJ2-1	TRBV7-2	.	CASSWTSGGTYNEQFF	TGTGCCAGCAGCTGGACCAGCGGGGGTACCTACAATGAGCAGTTCTTC
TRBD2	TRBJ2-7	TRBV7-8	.	CASRPGGVYEQYF	TGTGCCAGCAGACCCGGGGGGGTTTACGAGCAGTACTTC
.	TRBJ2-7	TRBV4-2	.	CASSQDGAVPSYEQYF	TGTGCCAGCAGCCAAGATGGGGCGGTGCCCTCCTACGAGCAGTACTTC
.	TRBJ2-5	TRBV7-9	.	CASSSIYRELGTQYF	TGTGCCAGCAGCTCAATTTACAGGGAACTTGGGACCCAGTACTTC
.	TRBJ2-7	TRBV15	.	CATSRDKSYEQYF	TGTGCCACCAGCAGAGATAAGAGCTACGAGCAGTACTTC